This entry describes one T cell receptor (beta chain). The sample comes from a study of response to subunit inactivated influenza vaccine. CDR3 length: 15 amino acids. V lost 9 bases to trimming and J lost 3 bases; unmatched junction nucleotides: 9. TCRdb passed the RT-PCR reads through MiXCR, listing each CDR3 protein once. The data contain about 650,000 distinct CDR3 sequences, around 15% of them singletons. This TCR derives from a man aged 45-65 years who received an inactivated influenza vaccine. The V gene is TRBV12-3 or TRBV12-4, the J gene TRBJ2-2; TRBD1 matches at 8 bases. The material was PBMCs from blood, obtained around 15 days before vaccination. CDR3 protein: CASSTSGGDTGELFF. CDR3 nucleotide sequence: TGTGCCAGTTCCACCTCAGGGGGCGACACCGGGGAGCTGTTTTTT.